This T cell receptor beta chain is from a study of T cell responses to AZD1222 COVID-19 vaccine. Sequencing was performed with immunoSEQ multiplex PCR; in TCRdb, only in-frame clones are kept and a portion is missing. The sample records 150,000 to 200,000 clones, approximately 90% being singletons. About this clone itself: The antigen remains undetermined.

Findings and caveats of the study: Only 6 or 7 individuals given AZD1222 were seropositive at baseline. Dominant at 160-218 and 743-854, vaccine-associated CD4 TCRs also spanned spike. As reported, nearly half of all spike-specific TCRs target variant regions that are unmutated. The repertoires were collected only after the peak T cell response.

This CDR3 is 15 amino acids long. The V end was cut by 3 bases, the J end by 1 base, with 12 bases between. In germline, CDR1 is LNHDA, CDR2 SQIVND (reference sequence). The clonotype originates from an adult in good health. This chain uses TRBV19 with TRBJ1-1; TRBD1 might be the D (6 bases). Material: peripheral blood, obtained on day 0 of AZD1222 vaccination. The CDR3 nucleotides read TGTGCCAGTAGTATTACAGGGATAGGGAACACTGAAGCTTTCTTT. Residues: CASSITGIGNTEAFF.